Each of the 17 T cell receptor beta chains below was sequenced from the same sample in a study of beta chain features in type 1 diabetes. Study-level points and caveats: The study found moderately but significantly shorter TCRB CDR3s in all four CD4+ subsets of Type 1 diabetes patients.

These receptors have no known antigen. Investigators reverse transcribed all isolated RNA, so they sequenced expressed TCRB transcripts. The method was immunoSEQ multiplex PCR; TCRdb's version includes in-frame clones alone and lacks a portion of them. The repertoire holds roughly 160,000 clones, with about 8% as singletons. The sequencing sample was made of central memory CD4+ T cells from blood. The receptors were sampled from a woman aged 40 to 50 with type 1 diabetes.

In this sample, this clone turned up once. The chain carries TRBV7-3 and TRBJ2-2, with TRBD2 as a possible D gene (6 bases). The CDR3 is made up of 13 amino acids. Trimming took off 7 bases at V and 3 bases at J, with 9 bases between the two ends. Per the germline V gene, CDR1 is SGHTA and CDR2 is FQGTGA. The CDR3 loop is CASTPGDTGELFF. CDR3 nucleotide sequence: TGTGCCAGCACCCCGGGAGACACCGGGGAGCTGTTTTTT. The entire variable domain, with the rest obtained from reference TRBV7-3 and TRBJ2-2, is as follows: GAGVSQTPSNKVTEKGKYVELRCDPISGHTALYWYRQSLGQGPEFLIYFQGTGAADDSGLPNDRFFAVRPEGSVSTLKIQRTERGDSAVYLCASTPGDTGELFFGEGSRLTVL.

A few counts support this clone. V usage is TRBV28 and J usage is TRBJ2-7; D may be TRBD1 (5 bases). Trimming removed 11 bases from V and 5 bases from J, with 16 bases in between. Germline V gene sequence: CDR1 MDHEN, CDR2 SYDVKM. The CDR3 is 12 amino acids. CDR3 residues: CASRDSNNEQYF. In nucleotides, the CDR3 is TGTGCCTCCCGAGACAGTAATAACGAGCAGTACTTC.

This clone showed up just a few times. V is TRBV5-1 and J is TRBJ1-1; D is uncertain. Trimming took 0 bases from V and 4 from J, leaving 13 bases between them. The CDR3 contains 15 residues. Per germline, CDR1 SGHRS and CDR2 YFSETQ. The CDR3 bases are TGCGCCAGCAGCTTGGGAGAGGGATGGGGCACTGAAGCTTTCTTT. Translation: CASSLGEGWGTEAFF.

The chain has TRBV4-1 and TRBJ2-7; 7 nucleotides line up with TRBD2. With V trimmed by 4 bases and J by 4 bases, 4 bases remained unmatched. The V gene's germline CDR1 is MGHRA and CDR2 YSYEKL. CDR3 size: 13 residues. The CDR3 spells CASSREGGYEQYF. As DNA, the CDR3 is TGCGCCAGCAGCCGGGAGGGAGGATACGAGCAGTACTTC.

This clone has more than one count but fewer than ten. This chain connects TRBV25-1 to TRBJ2-5, with 8 bases lining up with TRBD1. CDR3 length equals 14 residues. The ends lost 3 bases at V and 5 bases at J; junction bases unmatched: 5. The germline CDR1 and CDR2 sequences are MGHDK and SYGVNS. In nucleotides, the CDR3 is TGTGCCAGCAGTGACCCAGGGGGCGTTGAGACCCAGTACTTC. It translates to CASSDPGGVETQYF.

This clone was detected a few times. The rearrangement links TRBV30 to TRBJ1-2; 8 positions match TRBD1. CDR3 size: 14 residues. CDR1 is GTSNPN and CDR2 is SVGIG in the germline V gene (reference sequence). Trimming removed 5 bases from V and 2 bases from J; junction bases left unmatched: 7. The CDR3 sequence: CAWGQGLGNYGYTF. The CDR3 DNA follows: TGTGCCTGGGGACAGGGACTCGGAAACTATGGCTACACCTTC.

This clone was picked up many times. The V and J genes are TRBV29-1 and TRBJ1-2; tentatively, D is TRBD1 (5 bases). CDR1 and CDR2 (germline): SQVTM, ANQGSEA. Trimming removed 3 bases from V and 4 bases from J, with 18 bases in between. CDR3 size: 15 residues. The DNA for the CDR3 is TGCAGCGTTGATTTGTCGGGGGAGCTCAGCTATGGCTACACCTTC. Residues: CSVDLSGELSYGYTF.

On this clone: Other DNA variants within this sample encode the same CDR3. V is TRBV9 and J is TRBJ1-2, with D possibly matching TRBD1 (6 bases). The CDR3 totals 14 residues. Per germline, CDR1 SGDLS and CDR2 YYNGEE. V was clipped by 3 bases and J by 3 bases, with 12 bases between them. Here the CDR3 reads CASSAETGDYGYTF. CDR3 in DNA: TGTGCCAGCAGCGCTGAGACAGGCGACTATGGCTACACCTTC.

This clone was observed a handful of times. The V call is TRBV5-1, the J call TRBJ1-2; 9 bases align to TRBD1. CDR3 length: 15 residues. Germline CDR1 is SGHRS and CDR2 is YFSETQ. V shed 3 bases, J shed 4 bases, and the junction held 7 bases outside the gene matches. This CDR3 is CASSSWTGAGYGYTF. Written as DNA, the CDR3 is TGCGCCAGCAGCTCCTGGACAGGGGCCGGCTATGGCTACACCTTC.

V gene TRBV4-1 combines with J gene TRBJ2-1; 8 bases map to TRBD1. CDR3 length: 15 residues. V shed 1 base and J 1 base; nucleotides not matched to a gene: 0. Germline loops: CDR1 MGHRA, CDR2 YSYEKL. DNA of the CDR3: TGCGCCAGCAGCCAAGGACAGGGGTCCTACAATGAGCAGTTCTTC. Translating it yields CASSQGQGSYNEQFF.

The chain has TRBV5-1 and TRBJ1-2, with D possibly being TRBD1 (6 bases). The CDR3 totals 14 residues. The V gene's germline CDR1 is SGHRS and CDR2 YFSETQ. Trimming removed 4 bases at V and 4 bases at J, with 14 bases between. CDR3 in amino acids: CASSPSGGLYGYTF. CDR3 nucleotide sequence: TGCGCCAGCAGCCCCTCCGGGGGGCTCTATGGCTACACCTTC.

This clone was detected a few times. This chain connects TRBV29-1 to TRBJ2-2; weak D call: TRBD2 (5 bases). The CDR3 loop spans 15 amino acids. Germline V gene data show CDR1 as SQVTM and CDR2 as ANQGSEA. The V end was cut by 5 bases, the J end by 1 base, with 14 bases between. The CDR3 here is CSVTQEGKNTGELFF. CDR3 in DNA: TGCAGCGTTACCCAAGAGGGAAAGAACACCGGGGAGCTGTTTTTT.

The rearrangement links TRBV6-5 to TRBJ2-7; D gene uncertain. Germline loops: CDR1 MNHEY, CDR2 SVGAGI. V shed 0 bases and J shed 5 bases, with 2 bases lying between them. The CDR3 is made up of 11 amino acids. DNA for the CDR3: TGTGCCAGCAGTTACTCTAACGAGCAGTACTTC. Translation gives CASSYSNEQYF.

This chain joins TRBV30 and TRBJ1-5; 7 positions match TRBD1. Trimming cost V 3 bases and J 3 bases; bases outside gene matches: 8. CDR1 is GTSNPN, CDR2 SVGIG, per germline (reference sequence). CDR3 length: 15 amino acids. This CDR3 is CAWRSSTGANQPQHF. CDR3 DNA: TGTGCCTGGAGGTCGAGTACAGGGGCCAATCAGCCCCAGCATTTT. The variable domain in full, with the rest retrieved from reference TRBV30 and TRBJ1-5, is SQTIHQWPATLVQPVGSPLSLECTVEGTSNPNLYWYRQAAGRGLQLLFYSVGIGQISSEVPQNLSASRPQDRQFILSSKKLLLSDSGFYLCAWRSSTGANQPQHFGDGTRLSIL.

The chain has TRBV29-1 and TRBJ1-2; D remains ambiguous. V was trimmed by 5 bases and J by 5 bases, leaving 12 bases between them. CDR1 SQVTM and CDR2 ANQGSEA come from the germline V gene. CDR3 length: 12 amino acids. The CDR3 loop reads CSVWVERYGYTF. The CDR3 DNA follows: TGCAGCGTTTGGGTGGAGAGATATGGCTACACCTTC.

This clone turned up a few times. The J gene is TRBJ1-1, the V gene TRBV4-2; TRBD1 is a possible D gene (6 bases). V gave up 2 bases and J gave up 5 bases, with 18 bases separating them. CDR1 LGHNA and CDR2 YNFKEQ come from the germline V gene. This CDR3 is built from 16 residues. The chain's CDR3 is CASSQPTSGVGTEAFF. The CDR3 DNA follows: TGTGCCAGCAGCCAACCTACTTCAGGGGTAGGGACTGAAGCTTTCTTT.

This clone was picked up a small number of times. The CDR3 spells CASSLEGGNSPLHF. CDR3 nucleotide sequence: TGTGCCAGCAGCTTAGAGGGAGGTAATTCACCCCTCCACTTT. The chain uses TRBV7-9 and TRBJ1-6; D unclear. Trimming took 1 base from V and 6 from J, leaving 7 bases between them. This CDR3 has 14 residues. CDR1 SEHNR and CDR2 FQNEAQ come from the germline V gene (reference sequence).